This T cell receptor beta chain was sequenced during a study of shared clonotypes between healthy human individuals (dated by TCRdb to 2018 to 2021). A note on the overall study: A couple of women and three men aged 18 to 49 years were included in the cohort. For each donor, three plates each were used for CD4 naive and CD4 memory, two plates were used for CD8 naive, and one plate was used for CD8 memory. The study deeply sequenced blood TCR repertoires of about 5 healthy adults to estimate repertoire size and the extent of clonotype sharing between individuals. To increase sequencing depth and limit assay-specific biases, different laboratories used diverse techniques to prepare libraries and sequence TCR repertoires. Each donor's leukapheresis produced roughly between roughly 0.85 and 10 billion PBMCs.

About this clone itself: Its antigen remains unidentified. Qualities for individual bases were not recorded, and no much larger clone is one base off.

TCR CDR3 regions were amplified from genomic DNA by multiplex PCR using the deep immunoSEQ assay. Genomic DNA extracted from each cell subset was distributed evenly over all wells of several immunoSEQ 96-well plates, and each plate served as one replicate. For sorted subsets, 200 ng of genomic DNA, equivalent to 30,000 or so T cell genomes, went into each replicate PCR. The purified libraries were quantified using a Qubit 3.0 fluorometer, sized with a Bioanalyzer 2100, and then quantified again using the KAPA Library Quantification kit. Every immunoSEQ 96-well plate was sequenced on a separate single-read 150-cycle Illumina NextSeq 550 flow cell. The paper's data handling went like this. Because only junctional sequences without quality scores were contained in the immunoSEQ output, filtering matching that applied to full-length reads could not be performed. Sequences were annotated with PyIR, a Python wrapper for IgBLAST v1.9, and V/J genes and CDR3 were assigned using IMGT germline references. Reads were filtered out if the reads had weak V/J assignments (E-value above 1e-6), no CDR3, stop codons, out-of-frame junctions, or ambiguous translated residues. V3J clonotypes were defined as sequences sharing the same inferred V gene, J gene, and CDR3 amino acid sequence. The percentage overlap between two repertoires was calculated by dividing the number of shared unique clonotypes by the size of the smaller repertoire. Three approaches were used to assess repertoire richness: RTK rarefaction, the Chao1 estimator, and Recon v2.1 estimates of unobserved clonotypes. Generation probabilities were computed with OLGA for all TCRbeta clonotypes obtained by the gDNA method from four donors. Imported from immuneACCESS, the table was reduced by TCRdb to in-frame sequences with V and J called. These copies leave out some clones; in studies compared against another copy, an unresolved V gene accounts for under half, and the cause of the remainder is not known. V and J calls and clone size come straight from that table; D and trimming were deduced from the DNA. The sample table contains roughly 2,000,000 clones; only one count was recorded for just under 95% of them. The biggest ten clones account for approximately 1.7% of the sample.

The paper's findings and limits, for the study overall: Because the study included a small number of donors, the genetic and exposure-history diversity represented was limited. Even with the large sequencing depth, rarefaction of the sorted-subset datasets indicated that sequencing was incomplete. About 5% of naive CD4, around 3.5% of naive CD8, about 2.4% of memory CD4, and roughly 0.4% of memory CD8 clonotypes were shared across several donors. Estimated clonotype richness was generally larger for naive than for memory subsets. Sampling was restricted to blood, and TCR repertoires in tissues likely differ from the TCR repertoires found in blood. Compared with non-shared clonotypes, the clonotypes found in all four sorted-subset donors had higher generation probabilities. Pairwise subsampling indicated that sequencing depth was expected to affect the degree of clonotype sharing among donors.

For the CD8 naive samples, CD45RO-negative cells were positively selected for CCR7, yielding a CD45RA+CCR7+ population from which TemRA cells were excluded. The donors were healthy, HIV-negative adults who had no recently reported acute infections or vaccinations. Only Caucasian adults living in Nashville, Tennessee, USA were represented among the donors. Blood was collected by leukapheresis, and PBMCs were isolated by Ficoll-Histopaque density gradient centrifugation and then cryopreserved in liquid nitrogen vapor phase. Analytical flow cytometry was used to check the purity and quantity of each magnetically sorted T cell population. From each sorted fraction, genomic DNA was isolated and quantified by UV absorbance on a Nanodrop 2000c. Spanning cysteine to phenylalanine, the CDR3 consists of 13 amino acids. This entry keeps only the CDR3 DNA: 39 bases, framed from base 1. V and J lose 7 bases and 7 bases, and a span of 14 bases separates them. The CDR1 and CDR2 encoded by the germline V gene are MNHEY and SVGAGI.

Here the chain combines TRBV6-5 and TRBJ2-1; the D gene is perhaps TRBD2, on 6 matching bases. The sequencing sample was made of naive CD8+ T cells from PBMCs. Taken with the paper, the label for cell subset or site translates to: CD45RA+CCR7+. The origin of this receptor is a man between 18 and 35 years old in good health. Some clones in this sample may be carry-over from other donors' samples. CDR3 region: CASNGGGKNEQFF. DNA sequence: TGTGCCAGCAATGGCGGCGGGAAGAATGAGCAGTTCTTC.